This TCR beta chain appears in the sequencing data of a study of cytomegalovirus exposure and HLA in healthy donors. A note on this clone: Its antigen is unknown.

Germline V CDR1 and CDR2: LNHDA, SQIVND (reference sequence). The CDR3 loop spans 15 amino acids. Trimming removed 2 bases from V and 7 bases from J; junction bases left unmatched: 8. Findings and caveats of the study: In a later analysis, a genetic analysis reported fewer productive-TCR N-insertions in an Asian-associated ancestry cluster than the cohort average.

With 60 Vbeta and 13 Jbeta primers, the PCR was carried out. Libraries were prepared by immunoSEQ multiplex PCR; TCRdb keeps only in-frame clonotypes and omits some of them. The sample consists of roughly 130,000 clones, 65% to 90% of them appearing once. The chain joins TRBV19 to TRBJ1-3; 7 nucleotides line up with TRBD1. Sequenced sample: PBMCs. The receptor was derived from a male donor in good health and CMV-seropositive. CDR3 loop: CASSIQGGLGNTIYF. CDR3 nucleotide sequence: TGTGCCAGTAGTATACAGGGGGGCCTCGGGAACACCATATATTTT.